The 11 T cell receptor beta chains reported below all come from one sample, sequenced in a study of blood T cell repertoires in COVID-19. TCRdb's table, derived via immunoSEQ multiplex PCR, lists solely in-frame clones and lacks some. The sample holds about 220,000 clones, more than 75% seen once. The sample was peripheral blood. Receptor source: a young woman who had recovered from COVID-19.

J is TRBJ2-1 and V is TRBV7-2; possible D gene TRBD2, 6 bases. The germline V gene encodes CDR1 SGHTA and CDR2 FQGNSA. Trimming removed 3 bases from V and 8 bases from J, with 8 bases in between. This CDR3 has 12 residues. CDR3 residues: CASSLTSYEQFF. The CDR3 DNA follows: TGTGCCAGCAGCTTGACTAGTTATGAGCAGTTCTTC.

J is TRBJ1-1 and V is TRBV23-1, with unresolved D. TRBV23-1 belongs to the ORF category, with a function that is uncertain. The CDR3 extends over 17 amino acids. Trimming cost V 0 bases and J 4 bases, with 18 bases left between them. CDR3 sequence reads: CASSQSKTVRYVTEAFF. CDR3 nucleotides: TGCGCCAGCAGTCAATCGAAAACAGTACGGTATGTCACTGAAGCTTTCTTT.

DNA of the CDR3: TGTGCCAGCAGTTTATCGTCCCGATCTCCCTGGACAGGGGAAAACTATGAAAAACTGTTTTTT. It specifies CASSLSSRSPWTGENYEKLFF. The rearrangement links TRBV27 to TRBJ1-4; 9 bases are shared with TRBD1. V shed 0 bases and J 6 bases; nucleotides not matched to a gene: 20. Germline-derived CDR1 and CDR2 are MNHEY and SMNVEV (reference sequence). The CDR3 covers 21 residues.

The chain employs TRBV2 and TRBJ1-4; maybe TRBD1 (5 bases). V lost 6 bases to trimming and J lost 2 bases, with 13 bases between them. Looked up from germline, CDR1 is SNHLY and CDR2 is FYNNEI. This CDR3 region has 15 residues. The DNA for the CDR3 is TGTGCCAGCAGCGAGTTCAGGGCTACTAATGAAAAACTGTTTTTT. This translates into CASSEFRATNEKLFF.

This clone showed up just a few times. The rearrangement links TRBV9 to TRBJ1-1; no definite D call. The CDR3 covers 14 residues. CDR1 and CDR2 from the germline V gene are SGDLS and YYNGEE. Trimming shortened V by 1 base and J by 5 bases, and 12 bases separated the two germline ends. As DNA, the CDR3 is TGTGCCAGCAGCGTACGGGGTCCCGAAACTGAAGCTTTCTTT. Translation gives CASSVRGPETEAFF.

V gene TRBV2 combines with J gene TRBJ1-5; possibly TRBD1 for D (5 bases). Germline V gene data show CDR1 as SNHLY and CDR2 as FYNNEI. The CDR3 has 14 amino acids. Trimming removed 8 bases at V and 4 bases at J, with 15 bases between. In nucleotides, the CDR3 is TGTGCCAGCCAAAGGGGAGGCAGGAATCAGCCCCAGCATTTT. Translating gives CASQRGGRNQPQHF.

CDR3 nucleotide sequence: TGTGCCAGCTCAACTAGTATTAACACTGAAGCTTTCTTT. Protein product: CASSTSINTEAFF. J is TRBJ1-1 and V is TRBV18, with no clear D. This CDR3 is built from 13 residues. Germline-derived CDR1 and CDR2 are KGHSH and LQKENI. V was clipped by 5 bases and J by 2 bases, with 9 bases between them.

The chain combines TRBV7-3 with TRBJ2-1; D perhaps matches TRBD1 (5 bases). The CDR3 is 15 amino acids. The V end lost 2 bases, the J end lost 0 bases, and 8 bases lay between the germline ends. Germline V gene lookup returns CDR1 SGHTA and CDR2 FQGTGA. The CDR3 bases are TGTGCCAGCAGCTTATACAGGAGCTCCTACAATGAGCAGTTCTTC. Protein product: CASSLYRSSYNEQFF.

This clone has a handful of counts. The CDR3 sequence is CSVDQGFRYGYTF. For the CDR3, the DNA is TGCAGCGTTGACCAGGGGTTTAGGTATGGCTACACCTTC. The chain couples TRBV29-1 to TRBJ1-2, with TRBD1 as a possible D gene (6 bases). This CDR3 comprises 13 residues. Trimming stripped 3 bases from V and 5 bases from J, with 13 bases between. CDR1 and CDR2 from the germline V gene are SQVTM and ANQGSEA.

This chain joins TRBV7-6 and TRBJ2-3; 14 bases line up with TRBD2. The germline gives CDR1 SGHVS, CDR2 FNYEAQ. This CDR3 has 16 amino acids. V lost 5 bases to trimming and J lost 1 base; unmatched junction nucleotides: 2. CDR3 bases: TGTGCCAGCAGCAGGGGACTAGCGGGGGGCACAGATACGCAGTATTTT. Translation: CASSRGLAGGTDTQYF.

The chain joins TRBV5-1 to TRBJ2-2, with TRBD2 matching over 9 bases. Germline CDR1 is SGHRS and CDR2 is YFSETQ. J gave up 4 bases and V 5 bases, and 9 bases lay outside the gene matches. The CDR3 loop spans 16 amino acids. CDR3 loop: CASREWASGVTGELFF. DNA for the CDR3: TGCGCCAGCAGAGAGTGGGCTAGCGGGGTCACCGGGGAGCTGTTTTTT.